These 4 T cell receptor beta chains were all obtained from the same sample, sequenced in a study of blood T cell repertoires in COVID-19. Using immunoSEQ multiplex PCR, the repertoire was profiled, and TCRdb retains in-frame clones only, with some absent. This table holds 30,000 to 40,000 clones, roughly 78% found once. The sample was peripheral blood. The receptors originated from a woman between 65 and 79 years old with acute or convalescent COVID-19.

The V call is TRBV3-1 (or the pseudogene TRBV3-2), the J call TRBJ1-6; no definite D call. The CDR3 has 16 residues. V was cut by 0 bases and J by 7 bases, with 13 bases left in between. CDR1 and CDR2 (germline): LGHDT, YNNKEL (reference sequence). CDR3 protein: CASSQDRRRSNSPLHF. CDR3 DNA: TGTGCCAGCAGCCAAGATCGGAGACGTTCGAATTCACCCCTCCACTTT.

The chain joins TRBV7-6 to TRBJ2-7; D might be TRBD2 (6 bases). The CDR3 spans 16 residues. The ends were cut back, 1 base at V and 0 bases at J, with 13 bases in the middle. CDR1 SGHVS and CDR2 FNYEAQ come from the germline V gene. As DNA, the CDR3 is TGTGCCAGCAGCTTAGGGGGTGGAGGGTCCTCCTACGAGCAGTACTTC. Translated, it gives CASSLGGGGSSYEQYF.

This clone was seen only once. The genes are TRBV18 and TRBJ2-4, with no clear D. This CDR3 spans 13 amino acids. Per germline, CDR1 KGHSH and CDR2 LQKENI. V was pared by 2 bases and J by 4 bases, with 6 bases between. The CDR3 here is CASSPRDKNIQYF. The CDR3 bases are TGTGCCAGCTCACCAAGAGATAAAAACATTCAGTACTTC.

This clone was detected a few times. This chain connects TRBV4-2 to TRBJ1-1; D possibly corresponds to TRBD1 (5 bases). The CDR3 length is 14 residues. Germline V gives CDR1 LGHNA, CDR2 YNFKEQ. V lost 0 bases to trimming and J lost 10 bases, with 15 bases between them. The CDR3 protein is CASSQEDSPVGAFF. DNA for the CDR3: TGTGCCAGCAGCCAAGAAGACAGCCCGGTGGGAGCTTTCTTT.